This TCR beta chain was identified in a study of blood T cell repertoires in COVID-19. Overall study context: Sites across the United States, Italy and Spain contributed samples from acute and convalescent COVID-19. PBMCs, B-cell-depleted T cells, or T cells provided the cDNA or gDNA that made up the material.

The germline V gene has CDR1 ENHRY and CDR2 SYGVKD. The CDR3 totals 13 residues. J lost 5 bases, V lost 7 bases, and 8 bases had no gene match. Profiling relied on immunoSEQ multiplex PCR, and the TCRdb table lists in-frame clones only, not all of them. Of tens of thousands of clones in the sample, 80% to 85% were seen once. This clonotype originated in an elderly man with acute or convalescent COVID-19. The chain couples TRBV10-3 to TRBJ2-7; 7 nucleotides line up with TRBD1. Sequenced material: peripheral blood. CDR3 DNA: TGTGCCATCACCAGGGGGATGACTGACGAGCAGTACTTC. It yields the protein CAITRGMTDEQYF.